The 23 T cell receptor beta chains listed next were all sequenced from one sample in a study of metastatic and nonmetastatic thyroid tumors. TCRdb called clones again from the PCR reads with MiXCR. The top ten hold approximately 12% of the sample, which has roughly 23,000 clones, about 21% seen once. Each patient came to thyroid surgery without any prior treatment (of any kind). The sequenced material came from blood. Receptors were obtained from a male donor with papillary thyroid cancer or a benign thyroid nodule (not recorded which). Some clones in this sample may be carry-over from other donors' samples.

This clone rates as medium-sized. The V and J genes are TRBV12-3 or TRBV12-4 and TRBJ2-7, with D unclear. The length of the CDR3 is 13 residues. V was clipped by 3 bases and J by 2 bases, with 8 bases between them. CDR3 coding DNA: TGTGCCAGCAGTTTTGTGGGAACCTACGAGCAGTACTTC. Encoded protein: CASSFVGTYEQYF.

This clone was seen repeatedly, ten times or more. The rearrangement links TRBV20-1 to TRBJ1-1; D perhaps matches TRBD1 (5 bases). V was clipped by 0 bases and J by 0 bases, with 8 bases between them. CDR3 length: 14 residues. Germline CDR1 reads DFQATT; CDR2 reads SNEGSKA (reference sequence). CDR3 DNA sequence: TGCAGTGCTAGAGAGGCAGGGATGAACACTGAAGCTTTCTTT. Protein: CSAREAGMNTEAFF.

This clone was observed a handful of times. Since a much larger clone is just one base distant, this may be a read error. The chain employs TRBV7-9 and TRBJ2-3; unclear D gene. V shed 7 bases and J shed 2 bases, with 13 bases lying between them. The CDR3 has 14 residues. Germline values: CDR1 SEHNR, CDR2 FQNEAQ (reference sequence). CDR3 in amino acids: CASTASGITDTQYF. The CDR3 DNA reads as TGTGCCAGCACCGCCTCGGGCATCACAGATACGCAGTATTTT.

This clone was picked up a small number of times. Germline and junction disagree at one end, which may indicate a read error. This sample includes further DNA sequences coding for the same CDR3. The genes are TRBV6-1 and TRBJ1-2; a possible D gene is TRBD1 (6 bases). The CDR3 is 13 amino acids. Per the germline V gene, CDR1 is MNHNS and CDR2 is SASEGT. CDR3 bases: TGTGCCACCTTGGCAGGGGCCCGGGGAGGATACACATTC. Protein sequence: CATLAGARGGYTF.

This clone was seen a few times. The V and J genes are TRBV28 and TRBJ2-6; 10 bases are a match to TRBD1. CDR1 is MDHEN and CDR2 is SYDVKM in the germline V gene. V lost 6 bases to trimming and J lost 4 bases; unmatched junction nucleotides: 12. The CDR3 length is 18 residues. CDR3 DNA: TGTGCCAGCAGCCACTCCGGGACAGGGGCCCAGGGGGCCAACGTCCTGACTTTC. Translation gives CASSHSGTGAQGANVLTF.

V is TRBV19 and J is TRBJ2-5; D might be TRBD1 (6 bases). The V end lost 3 bases, the J end lost 2 bases, and 16 bases lay between the germline ends. The CDR3 is 16 amino acids. From germline, CDR1 is LNHDA and CDR2 SQIVND (reference sequence). CDR3 DNA sequence: TGTGCCAGTAGTATTGGTGACAGGCCCCCTCAAGAGACCCAGTACTTC. Amino acid sequence: CASSIGDRPPQETQYF.

This clone rates as medium-sized. The chain carries TRBV27 and TRBJ2-7; D is perhaps TRBD1 (5 bases). Germline assignment: CDR1 MNHEY and CDR2 SMNVEV (reference sequence). Deletions cut 3 bases from V and 5 bases from J, with 8 bases between. This CDR3 region has 12 residues. The CDR3 nucleotides read TGTGCCAGCAGTTTTGAAGGGGACGAGCAGTACTTC. Translation: CASSFEGDEQYF.

This clone has more than one count but fewer than ten. Sequence at one end of the junction differs from germline and may be a read error. This sequence joins TRBV12-3 or TRBV12-4 and TRBJ2-2; maybe TRBD2 (7 bases). This CDR3 has 17 residues. CDR3 nucleotides: TGTGTCAGCACCCTGAAGGGGGGGTGGGCGAACACCGGGGAGCTGTTTTTT. Translating it yields CVSTLKGGWANTGELFF.

J is TRBJ2-3 and V is TRBV20-1; weak D call: TRBD2 (6 bases). This CDR3 has 15 amino acids. Germline loops: CDR1 DFQATT, CDR2 SNEGSKA (reference sequence). V lost 8 bases, J lost 3 bases, and 21 bases lay in between. The CDR3 here is CSTLGGWGSTDTQYF. The CDR3 nucleotides read TGCAGTACTCTTGGGGGGTGGGGCTCAACAGATACGCAGTATTTT.

This clone has at least ten counts. The chain joins TRBV9 to TRBJ2-1, with unresolved D. The V end lost 0 bases, the J end lost 3 bases, and 10 bases lay between the germline ends. Germline V lookup: CDR1 SGDLS, CDR2 YYNGEE. The CDR3 sequence is 15 residues long. In nucleotides, the CDR3 is TGTGCCAGCAGCGTAGAGGTGGCAAGCTACAATGAGCAGTTCTTC. Its protein is CASSVEVASYNEQFF.

This clone was recorded many times. This chain links TRBV5-6 with TRBJ2-7, with 15 bases identical to TRBD2. Germline values: CDR1 SGHDT, CDR2 YYEEEE. V was pared by 2 bases and J by 0 bases, with 3 bases of the junction left unmatched. The CDR3 has 17 amino acids. The CDR3 here is CASSFGTSGRSSYEQYF. The CDR3 DNA follows: TGTGCCAGCAGCTTCGGGACTAGCGGGAGGAGCTCCTACGAGCAGTACTTC.

This clone was found many times. The chain carries TRBV4-1 and TRBJ2-1; D call uncertain. CDR1 and CDR2 (germline): MGHRA, YSYEKL. This CDR3 spans 13 amino acids. V was trimmed by 6 bases and J by 7 bases, leaving 13 bases between them. Here the CDR3 reads CASSQPMGNEQFF. CDR3 sequence (DNA): TGCGCCAGCAGTCAACCCATGGGAAATGAGCAGTTCTTC.

This clone has a count of ten or more. The chain couples TRBV5-1 to TRBJ1-4; possibly TRBD1 for D (6 bases). Germline assignment: CDR1 SGHRS and CDR2 YFSETQ. The CDR3 runs to 16 residues. Between the trimmed V and J ends, which lost 6 bases and 0 bases, there was a span of 15 bases. The CDR3 sequence: CASKQGDTTTNEKLFF. In DNA, the CDR3 is TGCGCCAGCAAACAGGGAGATACGACAACTAATGAAAAACTGTTTTTT.

This clone was observed many times. This chain connects TRBV6-1 to TRBJ2-3; D is possibly TRBD2 (5 bases). V lost 5 bases, J lost 0 bases, and 12 bases lay in between. The CDR3 covers 15 residues. The germline V gene encodes CDR1 MNHNS and CDR2 SASEGT. The CDR3, as DNA: TGTGCCAGCAGTCCGAGGGATCCTAGCACAGATACGCAGTATTTT. Amino acids: CASSPRDPSTDTQYF.

This chain connects TRBV7-9 to TRBJ1-3; D uncertain. CDR3 length: 15 amino acids. The germline V gene encodes CDR1 SEHNR and CDR2 FQNEAQ (reference sequence). Deletions cut 9 bases from V and 3 bases from J, with 18 bases between. In DNA, the CDR3 is TGTGCCAGTAGTTTCGAGGGAATTTGTGGAAACACCATATATTTT. It is translated as CASSFEGICGNTIYF.

This clone has a handful of counts. The rearrangement uses TRBV6-5 and TRBJ1-1, with no clear D. V lost 3 bases to trimming and J lost 5 bases, with 13 bases between them. The germline V gene has CDR1 MNHEY and CDR2 SVGAGI. This CDR3 contains 14 residues. CDR3 in DNA: TGTGCCAGCAGTTATAAAAGGGCGGAAACTGAAGCTTTCTTT. This codes for CASSYKRAETEAFF.

CDR3 protein: CASSPPERVYEQYF. The DNA for the CDR3 is TGTGCCAGCAGCCCCCCCGAGCGGGTCTACGAGCAGTACTTC. V is TRBV11-3 and J is TRBJ2-7, with D maybe TRBD2 (6 bases). CDR1 is SGHNT, CDR2 YENEEA, per germline. Trimming stripped 5 bases from V and 3 bases from J, with 14 bases between. This CDR3 comprises 14 residues.

V usage is TRBV27 and J usage is TRBJ1-5, with TRBD1 matching over 8 bases. Germline-derived CDR1 and CDR2 are MNHEY and SMNVEV (reference sequence). The CDR3 covers 15 residues. V was pared by 10 bases and J by 4 bases, with 12 bases of the junction left unmatched. The CDR3 bases are TGTGCCACCAAAGGACGGACAGGGACGAATCAGCCCCAGCATTTT. Translating gives CATKGRTGTNQPQHF.

This clone was recorded many times. The chain is built from TRBV29-1 and TRBJ1-6, with D possibly matching TRBD1 (5 bases). Trimming removed 2 bases at V and 4 bases at J, with 15 bases between. The CDR3 consists of 16 residues. Looked up from germline, CDR1 is SQVTM and CDR2 is ANQGSEA. CDR3 in DNA: TGCAGCGTTGAACAGGGTAACGATCTTTATAATTCACCCCTCCACTTT. It translates to CSVEQGNDLYNSPLHF. Based on the CDR3 plus reference TRBV29-1 and TRBJ1-6, the full variable domain is SAVISQKPSRDICQRGTSLTIQCQVDSQVTMMFWYRQQPGQSLTLIATANQGSEATYESGFVIDKFPISRPNLTFSTLTVSNMSPEDSSIYLCSVEQGNDLYNSPLHFGNGTRLTVT.

This clone was detected ten times or more. The V gene is TRBV24-1, the J gene TRBJ2-1; the match to TRBD2 covers 8 bases. In germline, CDR1 is KGHDR, CDR2 SFDVKD. V dropped 10 bases and J dropped 5; count of bases not matched to a gene: 15. This CDR3 comprises 16 residues. The CDR3 region has the DNA TGTGCCACGGGCCCCGGTCCGGGAGGGCCTCACAATGAGCAGTTCTTC. Translating it yields CATGPGPGGPHNEQFF.

The CDR3 protein is CASSRNSPLHF. CDR3 sequence (DNA): TGTGCCAGCAGCAGGAATTCACCCCTCCACTTT. J is TRBJ1-6 and V is TRBV6-1; D gene uncertain. There are 11 residues in the CDR3. Germline CDR1 reads MNHNS; CDR2 reads SASEGT. With 6 bases removed from V and 7 bases from J, the gap between germline ends came to 4 bases.

Ten or more counts support this clone. The chain recombines TRBV11-3 with TRBJ2-5, with 8 bases matching TRBD1. The CDR3 contains 14 residues. V lost 5 bases, J lost 1 base, and 3 bases stayed unmatched. Per germline, CDR1 SGHNT and CDR2 YENEEA. CDR3 protein: CASSPQGGQETQYF. DNA for the CDR3: TGTGCCAGCAGCCCACAGGGGGGCCAAGAGACCCAGTACTTC.

This clone was seen only once. J is TRBJ2-3 and V is TRBV20-1, with 10 bases lining up with TRBD1. The J segment lost 4 bases and the V segment lost 6 bases, leaving 10 bases of the junction unmatched. Germline assignment: CDR1 DFQATT and CDR2 SNEGSKA (reference sequence). This CDR3 comprises 15 residues. The CDR3 is CSAPRQGANSDTQYF. CDR3 DNA sequence: TGCAGTGCCCCCAGACAGGGGGCTAATTCAGATACGCAGTATTTT.